This is a list of T cell receptor beta chains from one sample in a study of Graves' ophthalmopathy and Graves' hyperthyroidism. TCRdb ran MiXCR on the multiplex PCR reads and lists one entry per CDR3 protein. The data contain more than 300,000 distinct CDR3 sequences, roughly 17% of them singletons. Sequences were obtained from peripheral blood. These receptor sequences come from an adult woman with stable Graves' hyperthyroidism. Each CDR3 is given with its conserved first and last residue. A D gene is named only where the DNA matches it firmly. Only part of the rows carry a size: once, few, many, or a class if the clone is expanded.

>TRBV5-1|many|TRBJ1-1|-
CASSLVSSGNTEAFF
TGCGCCAGCAGCTTGGTATCATCTGGGAACACTGAAGCTTTCTTT
>TRBV5-1|many|TRBJ1-1|TRBD1
CASRRPGQGVEAFF
TGCGCCAGCAGAAGACCGGGACAGGGGGTCGAAGCTTTCTTT
>TRBV11-1|-|TRBJ2-7|-
CASSPTVFGGKYEQYF
TGTGCCAGCAGCCCGACAGTGTTCGGGGGCAAGTACGAGCAGTACTTC
>TRBV7-9|-|TRBJ1-1|-
CASSPRDLNTEAFF
TGTGCCAGCAGCCCCCGGGATTTGAACACTGAAGCTTTCTTT
>TRBV6-5|many|TRBJ2-2|-
CASSYSLGTGELFF
TGTGCCAGCAGTTACTCCCTAGGAACCGGGGAGCTGTTTTTT
>TRBV12-3/TRBV12-4|many|TRBJ1-1|-
CASSGGPEAFF
TGTGCCAGCAGTGGGGGTCCTGAAGCTTTCTTT
>TRBV20-1|many|TRBJ1-1|-
CKFAGGPGNTEAFF
TGCAAATTCGCCGGGGGGCCTGGGAACACTGAAGCTTTCTTT
>TRBV28|many|TRBJ2-4|TRBD2
CASSYSRLAKNIKYF
TGTGCCAGCAGTTACTCCCGACTAGCCAAAAACATTAAGTACTTC
>TRBV20-1|many|TRBJ1-2|TRBD1
CSARDRAGFYGYTF
TGCAGTGCTAGGGACAGGGCTGGTTTCTATGGCTACACCTTC
>TRBV6-2/TRBV6-3|many|TRBJ2-7|TRBD1
CASSLGTGGAYEQYF
TGTGCCAGCAGTCTTGGGACAGGGGGAGCCTACGAGCAGTACTTC
>TRBV13|many|TRBJ1-6|TRBD1
CASSSGTGGPQGYSPLHF
TGTGCCAGCAGCTCCGGGACAGGGGGCCCTCAGGGCTATTCACCCCTCCACTTT
>TRBV30|few|TRBJ1-2|TRBD1
CAWSRETGGIYGYTF
TGTGCCTGGAGTCGGGAGACAGGGGGGATTTATGGCTACACCTTC
>TRBV19|many|TRBJ1-5|TRBD1
CASSVRDRGHQPQHF
TGTGCCAGTAGTGTACGGGACAGGGGTCATCAGCCCCAGCATTTT
>TRBV5-2|many|TRBJ1-1|-
CASNPPLEPGQGENGAEAFF
TGTGCCAGCAACCCTCCCTTGGAACCGGGACAGGGGGAGAATGGTGCTGAAGCTTTCTTT
>TRBV5-1|few|TRBJ2-7|-
CASSFATGGFYEQYF
TGCGCCAGCAGCTTCGCGACCGGGGGCTTCTACGAGCAGTACTTC
>TRBV28|many|TRBJ1-1|TRBD1
CASSEPQGALAFF
TGTGCCAGCAGCGAACCCCAGGGGGCCTTAGCTTTCTTT
>TRBV13|many|TRBJ2-7|-
CASSLTSPAGEQYF
TGTGCCAGCAGCTTGACTAGTCCCGCCGGCGAGCAGTACTTC
>TRBV12-3/TRBV12-4|many|TRBJ2-7|-
CASSLIGAYEQYF
TGTGCCAGCAGTTTGATCGGGGCCTACGAGCAGTACTTC
>TRBV6-1|many|TRBJ2-4|-
CASSGRILSNIKYF
TGTGCCAGCAGCGGCAGGATACTTTCTAACATTAAGTACTTC
>TRBV5-1|many|TRBJ1-1|-
CASSSVGGTNTEAFF
TGCGCCAGCAGCAGTGTTGGGGGCACGAACACTGAAGCTTTCTTT
>TRBV24-1|few|TRBJ2-1|TRBD2
CATSPGGSYNEQFF
TGTGCCACCAGTCCGGGGGGCTCCTACAATGAGCAGTTCTTC
>TRBV20-1|many|TRBJ2-3|-
CSASLSVVLATDTQYF
TGCAGTGCTAGTTTGTCGGTGGTACTAGCAACAGATACGCAGTATTTT
>TRBV13|-|TRBJ1-1|-
CASSHGKGGNTEAFF
TGTGCCAGCAGCCACGGGAAGGGGGGAAACACTGAAGCTTTCTTT
>TRBV2|many|TRBJ2-7|-
CASSYHPSLYEQYF
TGTGCCAGCAGTTACCACCCGAGTCTCTACGAGCAGTACTTC
>TRBV24-1|few|TRBJ1-5|-
CATSLQGTTQPQHF
TGTGCCACCAGTCTTCAGGGTACAACTCAGCCCCAGCATTTT
>TRBV28|-|TRBJ2-7|-
CASSLRAAEQYF
TGTGCCAGCAGTTTACGGGCGGCCGAGCAGTACTTC
>TRBV6-5|few|TRBJ1-1|-
CASSYSKILNTEAFF
TGTGCCAGCAGTTACTCGAAAATCCTGAACACTGAAGCTTTCTTT
>TRBV20-1|-|TRBJ2-2|-
CSARDPGSNLGELFF
TGCAGTGCTAGAGATCCAGGGTCGAACCTCGGGGAGCTGTTTTTT
>TRBV6-5|-|TRBJ1-5|-
CASSWRDNQPQHF
TGTGCCAGCAGTTGGCGGGATAATCAGCCCCAGCATTTT
>TRBV7-8|-|TRBJ1-5|TRBD1
CASSYARGLVQPQHF
TGTGCCAGCAGCTACGCGAGGGGGCTGGTCCAGCCCCAGCATTTT
>TRBV2|-|TRBJ1-1|-
CASREGFWNTEAFF
TGTGCCAGCAGGGAGGGTTTTTGGAACACTGAAGCTTTCTTT
>TRBV12-5|many|TRBJ2-4|TRBD2
CASGLAGALNIQYF
TGTGCTAGTGGCCTAGCGGGAGCTTTAAACATTCAGTACTTC
>TRBV5-1|many|TRBJ2-7|-
CASSWGSGSSYEQYF
TGCGCCAGCAGCTGGGGTAGCGGAAGCTCCTACGAGCAGTACTTC
>TRBV2|-|TRBJ2-4|-
CASSALRGKNIQYF
TGTGCCAGCAGTGCCCTGAGAGGCAAAAACATTCAGTACTTC
>TRBV28|many|TRBJ1-3|TRBD1
CASSSLNYRGRISGNTIYF
TGTGCCAGCAGTTCTCTCAACTACAGGGGCCGAATCTCTGGAAACACCATATATTTT
>TRBV5-4|-|TRBJ1-1|-
CASSLDFQGTNTEAFF
TGTGCCAGCAGCTTGGATTTTCAGGGGACCAACACTGAAGCTTTCTTT
>TRBV9|many|TRBJ1-1|-
CASSQTGRENTEAFF
TGTGCCAGCAGCCAAACAGGGAGGGAGAACACTGAAGCTTTCTTT
>TRBV6-1|many|TRBJ2-7|-
CASSESPIYEQYF
TGTGCCAGCAGTGAATCTCCGATCTACGAGCAGTACTTC
>TRBV2|many|TRBJ1-1|-
CASSEGGGKNTEAFF
TGTGCCAGCAGTGAGGGTGGGGGAAAGAACACTGAAGCTTTCTTT